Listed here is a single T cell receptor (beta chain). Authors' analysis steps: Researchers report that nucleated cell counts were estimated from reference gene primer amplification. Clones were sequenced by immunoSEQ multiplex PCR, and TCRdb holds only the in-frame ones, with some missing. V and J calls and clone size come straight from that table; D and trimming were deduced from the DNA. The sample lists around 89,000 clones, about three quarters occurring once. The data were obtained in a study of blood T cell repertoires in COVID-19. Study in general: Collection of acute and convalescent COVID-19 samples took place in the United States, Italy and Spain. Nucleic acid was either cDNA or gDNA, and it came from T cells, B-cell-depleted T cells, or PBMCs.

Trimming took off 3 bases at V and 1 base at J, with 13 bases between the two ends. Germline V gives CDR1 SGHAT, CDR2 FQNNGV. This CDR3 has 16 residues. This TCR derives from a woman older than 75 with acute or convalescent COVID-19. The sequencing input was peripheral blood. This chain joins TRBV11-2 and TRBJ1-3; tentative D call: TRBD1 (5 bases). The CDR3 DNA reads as TGTGCCAGCAGCTTCTCAGGGTATGGGTCTGGAAACACCATATATTTT. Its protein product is CASSFSGYGSGNTIYF.